This T cell receptor beta chain appears in the sequencing data of a study of cytomegalovirus exposure and HLA in healthy donors. Study-wide points: A later analysis linked more than 15,000 TCR beta sequences to HLA alleles at 0.05 false discovery rate. In vitro, a few CMV-associated chains proved specific for CMV antigens. As a later analysis showed, a missense DCLRE1C variant was linked to trimming of TCR beta V- and J-genes.

About this clone itself: What it binds is not known.

The primer mix had 60 Vbeta and 13 Jbeta primers. Using immunoSEQ multiplex PCR, the repertoire was profiled, and TCRdb retains in-frame clones only, with some absent. The sample lists under 150,000 clones, over 55% occurring once. The germline V gene has CDR1 MRHNA and CDR2 SNTAGT. The germline V and J ends were trimmed by 3 bases and 0 bases, with 12 bases remaining between them. The CDR3 sequence is 16 residues long. This clonotype originated in a man between 35 and 55 years old in good health and CMV-seronegative. Input material: PBMCs. This sequence joins TRBV6-4 and TRBJ2-1, with D possibly matching TRBD2 (5 bases). Here the CDR3 reads CASSEYTGSSYNEQFF. The CDR3 coding sequence is TGTGCCAGCAGTGAATATACGGGAAGCTCCTACAATGAGCAGTTCTTC.